The sequence of this T cell receptor (beta chain) was determined in a study of blood T cell repertoires in COVID-19. The repertoire was sequenced with immunoSEQ multiplex PCR; TCRdb's copy has only in-frame clones and lacks some. The sample shows some 130,000 clones, approximately 70% of them seen only once. The germline CDR1 and CDR2 sequences are SGHAT and FQDESV (reference sequence). V dropped 5 bases and J dropped 4 bases, with 15 bases sitting between them. This CDR3 has 14 residues. This clonotype originated in a woman in her 70s with acute or convalescent COVID-19. Sequencing was performed on peripheral blood. The chain carries TRBV11-1 and TRBJ2-7; the D gene is possibly TRBD2 (6 bases). Written as DNA, the CDR3 is TGTGCCAGCAGCCCGGGACGGGGGAGGTACGAGCAGTACTTC. Translated: CASSPGRGRYEQYF.